One and the same sample provided the 26 T cell receptor beta chains below, sequenced in a study of blood T cell repertoires in COVID-19. Method: immunoSEQ multiplex PCR; TCRdb's copy keeps in-frame clones and lacks some. Of approximately 35,000 clones in the sample, about 81% were seen once. The specimen sequenced was peripheral blood. These receptors were collected from an elderly man with acute or convalescent COVID-19.

V usage is TRBV2 and J usage is TRBJ1-4; D gene unclear. The V gene lost 1 base and the J gene lost 4 bases, with 4 bases spanning the gap. The CDR3 extends over 13 amino acids. CDR1 SNHLY and CDR2 FYNNEI come from the germline V gene. CDR3 coding DNA: TGTGCCAGCAGTGAAGTCGGTAATGAAAAACTGTTTTTT. Translating gives CASSEVGNEKLFF.

V gene TRBV6-6 combines with J gene TRBJ1-1; TRBD1 might be the D (6 bases). The germline V gene has CDR1 MNHNY and CDR2 SVGAGI (reference sequence). CDR3 length: 14 residues. V lost 8 bases and J 2 bases, leaving 15 bases between the germline ends. CDR3 in amino acids: CASFQGTANTEAFF. In nucleotides, the CDR3 is TGTGCCAGCTTCCAGGGGACGGCAAACACTGAAGCTTTCTTT.

There are a few counts of this clone. The chain employs TRBV6-5 and TRBJ2-7; 10 bases are a match to TRBD2. The CDR3 runs to 15 residues. The germline gives CDR1 MNHEY, CDR2 SVGAGI. The V segment lost 5 bases and the J segment 5 bases; nucleotides outside the gene matches: 9. The CDR3 here is CASSPLMGLANEQYF. The CDR3 bases are TGTGCCAGCAGTCCCCTTATGGGACTAGCGAACGAGCAGTACTTC.

The J gene is TRBJ2-2, the V gene TRBV11-3, with 9 bases aligning to TRBD1. Trimming took 4 bases from V and 7 from J; bases not matched to a gene: 7. Per germline, CDR1 SGHNT and CDR2 YENEEA. The CDR3 contains 15 residues. The CDR3 protein is CASSSQGQGGGELFF. CDR3 DNA: TGTGCCAGCAGCTCCCAGGGACAGGGAGGCGGGGAGCTGTTTTTT.

This clone was found a few times. The chain recombines TRBV3-1 (or the pseudogene TRBV3-2) with TRBJ2-3; no reliable D call. Trimming stripped 4 bases from V and 5 bases from J, with 10 bases between. In germline, CDR1 is LGHDT, CDR2 YNNKEL (reference sequence). CDR3 size: 13 residues. The CDR3 nucleotides read TGTGCCAGCAGCCCCCCCTTCAGAGATACGCAGTATTTT. Residues: CASSPPFRDTQYF.

This clone was observed a handful of times. The J gene is TRBJ2-7, the V gene TRBV18, with D perhaps TRBD2 (7 bases). Trimming left V 0 bases short and J 1 base short, with 10 bases between. The CDR3 runs 15 residues. Germline-derived CDR1 and CDR2 are KGHSH and LQKENI. The CDR3 region is CASSPPGGLSYEQYF. The DNA of the CDR3 is TGTGCCAGCTCACCACCGGGGGGGCTATCCTACGAGCAGTACTTC.

The CDR3 DNA reads TGTGCCAGCTCACCCACAGGGGGAGTCCCTGAAGCTTTCTTT. Its translation is CASSPTGGVPEAFF. The V and J genes are TRBV18 and TRBJ1-1; 8 positions agree with TRBD1. Trimming cost V 3 bases and J 6 bases; bases outside gene matches: 6. Germline V gene lookup returns CDR1 KGHSH and CDR2 LQKENI. The CDR3 has 14 amino acids.

The CDR3 sequence: CASSARGIGDSPLHF. Here the CDR3 DNA reads TGTGCCAGCAGCGCCAGGGGAATAGGGGATTCACCCCTCCACTTT. The chain carries TRBV9 and TRBJ1-6; TRBD1 is a possible D gene (6 bases). This CDR3 comprises 15 residues. The V gene's germline CDR1 is SGDLS and CDR2 YYNGEE. Trimming cost V 3 bases and J 8 bases, with 15 bases left between them.

V and J are TRBV7-9 and TRBJ2-7; D is ambiguous. Germline CDR1 and CDR2: SEHNR and FQNEAQ (reference sequence). Trimming took off 5 bases at V and 5 bases at J, with 16 bases between the two ends. The CDR3 has 14 residues. CDR3 in amino acids: CASSQVTFYDEQYF. Here the CDR3 DNA reads TGTGCCAGCAGCCAGGTCACGTTTTATGACGAGCAGTACTTC.

The CDR3 protein is CASSRQVTYNEQFF. The CDR3 DNA sequence: TGTGCCAGCAGCCGACAGGTTACTTACAATGAGCAGTTCTTC. This rearrangement joins TRBV6-2 or TRBV6-3 to TRBJ2-1; tentatively, D is TRBD1 (6 bases). Trimming took off 6 bases at V and 4 bases at J, with 13 bases between the two ends. Germline CDR1 and CDR2: MNHEY and SVGEGT. CDR3 length equals 14 residues.

The chain has TRBV6-5 and TRBJ2-7, with 7 bases that match TRBD1. CDR3 length equals 14 residues. In germline, CDR1 is MNHEY, CDR2 SVGAGI. V dropped 2 bases and J dropped 4; count of bases not matched to a gene: 5. CDR3 in amino acids: CASSYKGRGYEQYF. CDR3 in DNA: TGTGCCAGCAGTTACAAAGGCAGGGGGTACGAGCAGTACTTC.

V is TRBV19 and J is TRBJ2-1; weak D call: TRBD1 (7 bases). Germline values: CDR1 LNHDA, CDR2 SQIVND (reference sequence). Trimming left V 5 bases short and J 0 bases short, with 17 bases between. The CDR3 sequence is 17 residues long. This chain's CDR3 is CASSSRSGGSSYNEQFF. In nucleotides, the CDR3 is TGTGCCAGTAGTTCCCGTTCAGGGGGGAGCTCCTACAATGAGCAGTTCTTC.

The chain is built from TRBV7-6 and TRBJ1-1; D is possibly TRBD1 (6 bases). CDR3 size: 13 residues. Germline CDR1 is SGHVS and CDR2 is FNYEAQ. The V end was cut by 8 bases, the J end by 0 bases, with 10 bases between. Written as DNA, the CDR3 is TGTGCCAGCGCCAGGGACATGAACACTGAAGCTTTCTTT. As protein: CASARDMNTEAFF.

This clone has only one observation. This chain connects TRBV6-6 to TRBJ2-3; no clear D. Germline CDR1 is MNHNY and CDR2 is SVGAGI (reference sequence). The ends were cut back, 7 bases at V and 14 bases at J, with 16 bases in the middle. This CDR3 spans 11 amino acids. The CDR3 DNA reads as TGTGCCAGCAATTCCCGTTCTAATCGGTATTTT. The encoded protein is CASNSRSNRYF.

The rearrangement joins TRBV7-2 to TRBJ2-2; 7 bases line up with TRBD2. CDR1 is SGHTA and CDR2 is FQGNSA in the germline V gene. The CDR3 is made up of 16 amino acids. With V trimmed by 5 bases and J by 0 bases, 6 bases remained unmatched. The CDR3 region is CASSPGGPANTGELFF. The CDR3 bases are TGTGCCAGCAGCCCGGGGGGACCCGCGAACACCGGGGAGCTGTTTTTT.

The CDR3 reads CASSLRGSSPLHF. CDR3 DNA: TGTGCCAGCAGCTTACGTGGGAGTTCACCCCTCCACTTT. V is TRBV7-3 and J is TRBJ1-6, with D uncertain. Germline CDR1 SGHTA, CDR2 FQGTGA. Trimming shortened V by 2 bases and J by 9 bases, and 8 bases separated the two germline ends. This CDR3 region has 13 residues.

The CDR3 nucleotides are TGCGCCAGCAGCATCACTACAGGGTCAGTCGACACTGAAGCTTTCTTT. Its translation is CASSITTGSVDTEAFF. This chain joins TRBV5-1 and TRBJ1-1; D is perhaps TRBD1 (6 bases). The CDR3 has 16 residues. Germline-derived CDR1 and CDR2 are SGHRS and YFSETQ. V was pared by 4 bases and J by 3 bases, with 19 bases between.

This clone was seen only once. The V gene is TRBV28, the J gene TRBJ1-5; maybe TRBD1 (5 bases). This CDR3 region has 13 residues. The V gene's germline CDR1 is MDHEN and CDR2 SYDVKM. This CDR3 reads CGSGGDSNQPQHF. CDR3 nucleotides: TGTGGGAGCGGGGGGGATAGCAATCAGCCCCAGCATTTT. Based on the CDR3 plus reference TRBV28 and TRBJ1-5, the full variable domain is DVKVTQSSRYLVKRTGEKVFLECVQDMDHENMFWYRQDPGLGLRLIYFSYDVKMKEKGDIPEGYSVSREKKERFSLILESASTNQTSMYLCGSGGDSNQPQHFGDGTRLSIL.

The chain employs TRBV5-4 and TRBJ2-5; D might be TRBD1 (6 bases). The CDR3 loop spans 14 amino acids. Trimming removed 5 bases from V and 1 base from J, with 12 bases in between. The V gene's germline CDR1 is SGHNT and CDR2 YYREEE (reference sequence). For the CDR3, the DNA is TGTGCCAGCAGTATGTGGGGGCGCCAAGAGACCCAGTACTTC. It yields the protein CASSMWGRQETQYF.

The chain links TRBV5-6 to TRBJ2-5; 10 positions agree with TRBD2. The CDR3 is made up of 14 amino acids. The junction had 2 bases not matched to a gene; V was cut back by 2 bases and J by 4 bases. CDR1 and CDR2 (germline): SGHDT, YYEEEE. This CDR3 reads CASSFSSGGETQYF. CDR3 coding DNA: TGTGCCAGCAGCTTCTCTAGCGGGGGAGAGACCCAGTACTTC.

This chain joins TRBV7-2 and TRBJ2-2; 8 bases line up with TRBD2. With V trimmed by 2 bases and J by 3 bases, 5 bases remained unmatched. The CDR3 loop spans 16 amino acids. From germline, CDR1 is SGHTA and CDR2 FQGNSA. CDR3: CASSLSPGGDTGELFF. CDR3 coding DNA: TGTGCCAGCAGCTTATCTCCGGGGGGGGACACCGGGGAGCTGTTTTTT.

The V gene is TRBV19, the J gene TRBJ1-3; D gene uncertain. Trimming took off 5 bases at V and 0 bases at J, with 20 bases between the two ends. CDR3 length: 18 amino acids. Per germline, CDR1 LNHDA and CDR2 SQIVND (reference sequence). CDR3 coding DNA: TGTGCCAGTAGTCTTCTAGCTTGGAGACCGACCTCTGGAAACACCATATATTTT. Protein sequence: CASSLLAWRPTSGNTIYF.

J is TRBJ1-5 and V is TRBV5-4, with D perhaps matching TRBD1 (5 bases). Germline V gene data show CDR1 as SGHNT and CDR2 as YYREEE (reference sequence). V lost 4 bases to trimming and J lost 4 bases, with 12 bases between them. This CDR3 is 14 amino acids long. This CDR3 reads CASSLGGTNQPQHF. CDR3 nucleotides: TGTGCCAGCAGCCTCGGCGGGACGAATCAGCCCCAGCATTTT.

The CDR3: CASSERRGGYTEAFF. Written as DNA, the CDR3 is TGTGCCAGCAGTGAACGTCGGGGGGGCTACACTGAAGCTTTCTTT. The chain combines TRBV6-1 with TRBJ1-1; maybe TRBD1 (6 bases). Trimming removed 2 bases from V and 3 bases from J, with 13 bases in between. Germline V gene sequence: CDR1 MNHNS, CDR2 SASEGT. The CDR3 length is 15 residues.

This clone was detected only a few times. This sequence joins TRBV24-1 and TRBJ1-5; D is perhaps TRBD1 (5 bases). The CDR3 runs to 13 residues. CDR1 is KGHDR and CDR2 is SFDVKD in the germline V gene. V was cut by 4 bases and J by 5 bases, with 8 bases left in between. This CDR3 is CATSEGGHQPQHF. The CDR3 DNA follows: TGTGCCACCAGTGAGGGGGGACATCAGCCCCAGCATTTT.

The chain joins TRBV5-6 to TRBJ1-5; possible D gene TRBD1, 6 bases. CDR1 and CDR2 from the germline V gene are SGHDT and YYEEEE. The CDR3 has 14 amino acids. The V and J ends lost 0 bases and 4 bases respectively, with 8 bases between them. The CDR3 nucleotides are TGTGCCAGCAGCTTGGGACAGGATAATCAGCCCCAGCATTTT. Amino acid sequence: CASSLGQDNQPQHF. Using reference TRBV5-6 and TRBJ1-5 for the parts outside the CDR3, the full variable domain is DAGVTQSPTHLIKTRGQQVTLRCSPKSGHDTVSWYQQALGQGPQFIFQYYEEEERQRGNFPDRFSGHQFPNYSSELNVNALLLGDSALYLCASSLGQDNQPQHFGDGTRLSIL.